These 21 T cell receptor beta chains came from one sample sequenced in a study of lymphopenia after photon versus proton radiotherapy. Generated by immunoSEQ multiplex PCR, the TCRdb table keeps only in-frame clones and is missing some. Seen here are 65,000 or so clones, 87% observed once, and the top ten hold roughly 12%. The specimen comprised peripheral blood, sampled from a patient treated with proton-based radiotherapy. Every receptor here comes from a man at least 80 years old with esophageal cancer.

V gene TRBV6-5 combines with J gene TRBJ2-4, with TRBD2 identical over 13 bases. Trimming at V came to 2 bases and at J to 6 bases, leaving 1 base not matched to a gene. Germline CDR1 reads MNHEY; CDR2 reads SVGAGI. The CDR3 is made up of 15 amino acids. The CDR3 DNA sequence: TGTGCCAGCAGTTACGGACTAGCGGGGGCAAACATTCAGTACTTC. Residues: CASSYGLAGANIQYF.

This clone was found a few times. Written as DNA, the CDR3 is TGCGCCAGCAGCCAAGATCACAGGGGGAACAATTCACCCCTCCACTTT. The encoded protein is CASSQDHRGNNSPLHF. V is TRBV4-1 and J is TRBJ1-6; TRBD1 matches 8 bases. The CDR3 is 16 residues long. Trimming at V came to 0 bases and at J to 7 bases, leaving 5 bases not matched to a gene. Germline values: CDR1 MGHRA, CDR2 YSYEKL.

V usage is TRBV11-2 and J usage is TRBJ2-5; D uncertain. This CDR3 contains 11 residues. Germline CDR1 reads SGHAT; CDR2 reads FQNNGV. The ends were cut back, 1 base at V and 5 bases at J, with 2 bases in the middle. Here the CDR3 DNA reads TGTGCCAGCAGCTTAGGGGAGACCCAGTACTTC. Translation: CASSLGETQYF.

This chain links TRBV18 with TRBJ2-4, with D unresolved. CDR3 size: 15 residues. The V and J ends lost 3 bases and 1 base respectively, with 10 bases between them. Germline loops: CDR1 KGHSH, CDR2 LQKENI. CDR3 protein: CASSPPSIAKNIQYF. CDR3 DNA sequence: TGTGCCAGCTCACCCCCCAGCATTGCCAAAAACATTCAGTACTTC. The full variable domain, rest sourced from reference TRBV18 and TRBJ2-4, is NAGVMQNPRHLVRRRGQEARLRCSPMKGHSHVYWYRQLPEEGLKFMVYLQKENIIDESGMPKERFSAEFPKEGPSILRIQQVVRGDSAAYFCASSPPSIAKNIQYFGAGTRLSVL.

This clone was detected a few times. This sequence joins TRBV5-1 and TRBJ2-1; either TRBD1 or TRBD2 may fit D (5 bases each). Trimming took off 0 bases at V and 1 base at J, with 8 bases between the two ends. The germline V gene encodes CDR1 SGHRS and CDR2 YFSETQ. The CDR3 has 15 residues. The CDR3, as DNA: TGCGCCAGCAGCTTGGTGGGGGATTCCTACAATGAGCAGTTCTTC. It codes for CASSLVGDSYNEQFF.

DNA for the CDR3: TGTGCCAGCAGCCGCCTGGGTGCGGGGGACCAAGAGACCCAGTACTTC. Its translation is CASSRLGAGDQETQYF. The chain couples TRBV27 to TRBJ2-5; 7 nucleotides match TRBD2. This CDR3 is 16 amino acids long. Germline values: CDR1 MNHEY, CDR2 SMNVEV (reference sequence). V gave up 6 bases and J gave up 0 bases; unmatched junction bases: 10.

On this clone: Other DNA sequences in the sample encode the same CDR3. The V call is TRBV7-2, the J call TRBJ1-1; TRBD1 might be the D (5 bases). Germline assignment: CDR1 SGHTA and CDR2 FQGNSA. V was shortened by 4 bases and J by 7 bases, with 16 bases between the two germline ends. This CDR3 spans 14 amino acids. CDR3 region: CASSSLDPGLEAFF. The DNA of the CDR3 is TGTGCCAGCAGCTCCTTAGATCCGGGGCTTGAAGCTTTCTTT.

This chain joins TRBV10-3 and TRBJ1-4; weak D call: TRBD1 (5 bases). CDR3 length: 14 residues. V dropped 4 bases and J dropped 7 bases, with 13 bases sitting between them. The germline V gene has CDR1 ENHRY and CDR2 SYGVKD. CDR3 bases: TGTGCCATCAGTGGCCCCGGGGCCTCTGAAAAACTGTTTTTT. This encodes CAISGPGASEKLFF.

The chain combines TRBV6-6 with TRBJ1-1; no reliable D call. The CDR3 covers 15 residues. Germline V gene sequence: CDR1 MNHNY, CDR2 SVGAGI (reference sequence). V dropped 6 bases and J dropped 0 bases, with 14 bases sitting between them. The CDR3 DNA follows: TGTGCCAGCAGCCAACGAGGCAGTATGAACACTGAAGCTTTCTTT. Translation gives CASSQRGSMNTEAFF.

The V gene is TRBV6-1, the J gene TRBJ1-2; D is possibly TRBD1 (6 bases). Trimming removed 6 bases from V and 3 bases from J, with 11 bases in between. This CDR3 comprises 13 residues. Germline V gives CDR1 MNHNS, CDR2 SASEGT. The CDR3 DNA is TGTGCCAGCAGCGGGGGCCGGGACTATGGCTACACCTTC. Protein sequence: CASSGGRDYGYTF.

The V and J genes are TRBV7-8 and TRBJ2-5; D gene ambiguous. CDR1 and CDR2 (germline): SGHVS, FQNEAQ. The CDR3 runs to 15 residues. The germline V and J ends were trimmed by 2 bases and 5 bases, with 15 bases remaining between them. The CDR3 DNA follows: TGTGCCAGCAGCTTAATCGCGCATCCTGGGGAGACCCAGTACTTC. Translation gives CASSLIAHPGETQYF.

The DNA for the CDR3 is TGTGCCATCAGTGAGCCTAGCGGCCTCTCCTACAATGAGCAGTTCTTC. This translates into CAISEPSGLSYNEQFF. This chain links TRBV10-3 with TRBJ2-1; TRBD2 agrees at 7 bases. The CDR3 runs 16 residues. Germline lookup yields CDR1 ENHRY and CDR2 SYGVKD. Germline trimming cut 2 bases from V and 0 bases from J; bases unmatched to any gene: 4.

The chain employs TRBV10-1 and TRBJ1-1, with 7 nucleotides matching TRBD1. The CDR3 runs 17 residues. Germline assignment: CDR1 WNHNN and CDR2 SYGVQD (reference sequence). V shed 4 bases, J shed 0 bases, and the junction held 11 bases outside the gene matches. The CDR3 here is CASSVGQPLWMNTEAFF. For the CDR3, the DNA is TGCGCCAGCAGTGTGGGACAGCCGCTTTGGATGAACACTGAAGCTTTCTTT.

CDR3 amino acids: CASSLDPSYEQYF. CDR3 sequence (DNA): TGTGCCAGCAGCTTAGACCCATCTTACGAGCAGTACTTC. This chain connects TRBV7-9 to TRBJ2-7; no firm D call. CDR1 is SEHNR, CDR2 FQNEAQ, per germline (reference sequence). The V end lost 1 base, the J end lost 4 bases, and 8 bases lay between the germline ends. The CDR3 has 13 residues.

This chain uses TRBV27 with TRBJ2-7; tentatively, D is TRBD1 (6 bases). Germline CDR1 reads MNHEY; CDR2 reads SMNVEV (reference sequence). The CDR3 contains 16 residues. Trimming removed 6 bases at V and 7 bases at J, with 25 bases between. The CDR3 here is CASRTGSRWIGQEQYF. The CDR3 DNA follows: TGTGCCAGCAGGACAGGATCAAGGTGGATCGGGCAAGAGCAGTACTTC.

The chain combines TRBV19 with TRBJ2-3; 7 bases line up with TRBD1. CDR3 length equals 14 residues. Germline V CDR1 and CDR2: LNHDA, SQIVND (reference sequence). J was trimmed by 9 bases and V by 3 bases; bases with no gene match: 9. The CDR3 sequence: CASSIGTARGTQYF. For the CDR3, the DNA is TGTGCCAGTAGTATCGGGACAGCCAGGGGCACGCAGTATTTT. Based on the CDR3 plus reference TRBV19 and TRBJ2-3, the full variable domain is DGGITQSPKYLFRKEGQNVTLSCEQNLNHDAMYWYRQDPGQGLRLIYYSQIVNDFQKGDIAEGYSVSREKKESFPLTVTSAQKNPTAFYLCASSIGTARGTQYFGPGTRLTVL.

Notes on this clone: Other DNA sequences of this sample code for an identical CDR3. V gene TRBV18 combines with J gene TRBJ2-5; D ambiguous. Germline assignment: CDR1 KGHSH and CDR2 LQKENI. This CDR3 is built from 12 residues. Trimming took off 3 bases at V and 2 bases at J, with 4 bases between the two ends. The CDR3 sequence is CASSPAQETQYF. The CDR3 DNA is TGTGCCAGCTCACCGGCTCAAGAGACCCAGTACTTC.

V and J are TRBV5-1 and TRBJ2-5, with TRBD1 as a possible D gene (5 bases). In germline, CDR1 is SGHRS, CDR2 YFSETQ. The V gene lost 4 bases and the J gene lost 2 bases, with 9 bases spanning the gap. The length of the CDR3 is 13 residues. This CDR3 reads CASSPGQQETQYF. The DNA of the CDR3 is TGCGCCAGCAGCCCAGGACAACAAGAGACCCAGTACTTC.

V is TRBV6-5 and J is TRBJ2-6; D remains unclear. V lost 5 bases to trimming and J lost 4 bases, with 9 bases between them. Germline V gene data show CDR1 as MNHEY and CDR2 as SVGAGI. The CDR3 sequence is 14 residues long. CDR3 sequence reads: CASSKTSGANVLTF. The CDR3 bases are TGTGCCAGCAGTAAGACATCCGGGGCCAACGTCCTGACTTTC.

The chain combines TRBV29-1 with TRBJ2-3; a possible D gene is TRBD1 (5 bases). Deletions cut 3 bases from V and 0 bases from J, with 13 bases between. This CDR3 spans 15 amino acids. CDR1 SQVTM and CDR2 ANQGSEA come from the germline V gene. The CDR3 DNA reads TGCAGCGTTGAGCCGACAGCTGCTAGCACAGATACGCAGTATTTT. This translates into CSVEPTAASTDTQYF.

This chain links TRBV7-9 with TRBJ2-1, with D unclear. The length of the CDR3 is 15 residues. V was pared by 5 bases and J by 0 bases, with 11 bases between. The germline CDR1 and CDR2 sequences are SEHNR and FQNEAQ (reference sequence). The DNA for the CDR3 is TGTGCCAGCAGCCCCCGACCTAACTCCTACAATGAGCAGTTCTTC. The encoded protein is CASSPRPNSYNEQFF. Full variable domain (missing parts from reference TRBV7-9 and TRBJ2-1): DTGVSQNPRHKITKRGQNVTFRCDPISEHNRLYWYRQTLGQGPEFLTYFQNEAQLEKSRLLSDRFSAERPKGSFSTLEIQRTEQGDSAMYLCASSPRPNSYNEQFFGPGTRLTVL.